This is a list of T cell receptor beta chains from one sample in a study of T cell repertoires in cytomegalovirus infection. In TCRdb, the reads were re-called with MiXCR into one record per CDR3 protein. The sample shows about 490,000 distinct CDR3 sequences, approximately 16% of them seen only once. The sequencing input was CD8+ T cells from PBMCs. The receptor source for this set is a human donor in good health (CMV status not recorded). Some clones in this sample may be carry-over from other donors' samples. Both conserved end residues are trimmed from each CDR3. Not every row has a clone size; where given, it reads once, few, many or a size class.

>few|TRBJ1-6|TRBV7-6
ASSFTQGVGNSPLH
>-|TRBJ2-5|TRBV20-1
SATAGTNQETQY
>-|TRBJ2-7|TRBV28
ASSSMRASGRVFGQY
>-|TRBJ2-2|TRBV24-1
ATRDRNTGELF
>-|TRBJ2-1|TRBV13
ASSSNWGQGNNEQF
>few|TRBJ1-4|TRBV12-3/TRBV12-4
ASSDRDRGPTNEKLF
>many|TRBJ2-1|TRBV11-2
ASSPPRPYNEQF
>many|TRBJ2-2|TRBV7-2
ASSSLGPEELF
>many|TRBJ2-1|TRBV7-9
ASIGLAGGSSYNEQF
>-|TRBJ1-5|TRBV20-1
SARVPGQIRGQPQH